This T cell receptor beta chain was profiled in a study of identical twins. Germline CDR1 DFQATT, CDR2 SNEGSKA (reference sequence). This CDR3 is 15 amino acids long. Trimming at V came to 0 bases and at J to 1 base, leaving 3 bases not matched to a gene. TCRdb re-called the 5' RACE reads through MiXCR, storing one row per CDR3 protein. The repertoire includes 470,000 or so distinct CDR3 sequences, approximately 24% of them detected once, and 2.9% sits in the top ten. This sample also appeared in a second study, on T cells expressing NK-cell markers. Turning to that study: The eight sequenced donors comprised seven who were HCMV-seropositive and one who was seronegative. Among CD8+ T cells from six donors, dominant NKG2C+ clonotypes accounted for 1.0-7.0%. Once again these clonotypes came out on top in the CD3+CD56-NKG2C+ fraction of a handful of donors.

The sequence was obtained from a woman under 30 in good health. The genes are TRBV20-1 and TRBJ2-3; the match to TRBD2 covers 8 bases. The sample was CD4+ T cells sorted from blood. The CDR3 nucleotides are TGCAGTGCTAGAGACCCGACTAGCGGCACAGATACGCAGTATTTT. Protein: CSARDPTSGTDTQYF.